The 17 T cell receptor beta chains listed next were all sequenced from one sample in a study of blood T cells in healthy people across ages. With a J-beta primer mix and a sample-barcoded 5' primer, a second PCR ran about 7 to 11 cycles. One entry per CDR3 protein, called by TCRdb with MiXCR from the 5' RACE reads. The sample carries 650,000 or so distinct CDR3 sequences, roughly half recorded once. The specimen was blood. The receptors were gathered from a woman of 80 years or more in good health.

This clonotype was counted only a few times. The J gene is TRBJ2-7, the V gene TRBV7-9, with D perhaps matching TRBD1 (5 bases). The CDR3 length is 14 residues. V was cut by 1 base and J by 3 bases, with 10 bases left in between. Germline CDR1 reads SEHNR; CDR2 reads FQNEAQ (reference sequence). CDR3 in amino acids: CASSLGAGNYEQYF. The CDR3 DNA is TGTGCCAGCAGCTTAGGGGCAGGGAACTACGAGCAGTACTTC.

The V and J genes are TRBV5-1 and TRBJ2-3, with 8 bases identical to TRBD1. J was trimmed by 0 bases and V by 5 bases; bases with no gene match: 8. The CDR3 is 16 amino acids. CDR1 is SGHRS, CDR2 YFSETQ, per germline. CDR3 coding DNA: TGCGCCAGCAGTCGGACAGGGACCGCTAGCACAGATACGCAGTATTTT. Translation gives CASSRTGTASTDTQYF.

This clonotype was counted a single time. The chain is built from TRBV4-3 and TRBJ2-1; D call uncertain. This CDR3 region has 14 residues. Germline loops: CDR1 LGHNA, CDR2 YSLEER. The V end was cut by 4 bases, the J end by 9 bases, with 16 bases between. The CDR3 sequence: CASSPAGWRSEQFF. The CDR3 coding sequence is TGCGCCAGCAGCCCGGCTGGATGGCGCAGTGAGCAGTTCTTC.

The chain uses TRBV6-6 and TRBJ1-2; D call uncertain. In germline, CDR1 is MNHNY, CDR2 SVGAGI (reference sequence). Trimming took off 2 bases at V and 8 bases at J, with 15 bases between the two ends. This CDR3 has 14 amino acids. The CDR3 coding sequence is TGTGCCAGCAGTTACAGTGGCCCTCTGGGAGGCTACACCTTC. This gives the protein CASSYSGPLGGYTF.

This clonotype has a count of ten or more. The chain couples TRBV12-3 or TRBV12-4 to TRBJ1-2; perhaps TRBD1 as D (6 bases). There are 15 residues in the CDR3. The ends were cut back, 1 base at V and 5 bases at J, with 14 bases in the middle. The CDR3, as DNA: TGTGCCAGCAGTTTAGACCAGACAGGATCTTATGGCTACACCTTC. Encoded protein: CASSLDQTGSYGYTF.

This clonotype was picked up many times. One base away lies a much larger clone, so this may be a sequencing read error. This chain links TRBV6-5 with TRBJ2-1; perhaps TRBD2 as D (6 bases). The CDR3 has 15 residues. With 2 bases removed from V and 6 bases from J, the gap between germline ends came to 14 bases. CDR1 and CDR2 (germline): MNHEY, SVGAGI. CDR3 in amino acids: CASSYRVTSPNEQFF. In nucleotides, the CDR3 is TGTGCCAGCAGTTACCGCGTAACTAGCCCCAATGAGCAGTTCTTC.

The rearrangement links TRBV15 to TRBJ1-2, with 8 bases matching TRBD1. The germline V gene has CDR1 LNHNV and CDR2 YYDKDF (reference sequence). The CDR3 has 18 residues. V dropped 4 bases and J dropped 2; count of bases not matched to a gene: 15. This CDR3 is CATSTLQGQAARNYGYTF. The CDR3 region has the DNA TGTGCCACCAGCACCCTGCAGGGACAGGCGGCGCGGAACTATGGCTACACCTTC.

Regarding this clonotype: This could be a read error, since a much larger clone is one nucleotide away. This chain links TRBV7-3 with TRBJ2-1; tentatively, D is TRBD1 or TRBD2 (6 bases each). Trimming took off 2 bases at V and 0 bases at J, with 20 bases between the two ends. Germline-derived CDR1 and CDR2 are SGHTA and FQGTGA. This CDR3 spans 19 amino acids. The CDR3 reads CASSLPAQMGGSSYNEQFF. CDR3 bases: TGTGCCAGCAGCTTACCTGCGCAAATGGGGGGCAGCTCCTACAATGAGCAGTTCTTC. Complete variable domain (other parts from reference TRBV7-3 and TRBJ2-1): GAGVSQTPSNKVTEKGKYVELRCDPISGHTALYWYRQSLGQGPEFLIYFQGTGAADDSGLPNDRFFAVRPEGSVSTLKIQRTERGDSAVYLCASSLPAQMGGSSYNEQFFGPGTRLTVL.

The V call is TRBV11-2, the J call TRBJ2-7; tentatively, D is TRBD1 (5 bases). The CDR3 runs to 15 residues. V shed 0 bases and J shed 10 bases, with 19 bases lying between them. In germline, CDR1 is SGHAT, CDR2 FQNNGV. The CDR3: CASSLDRGLIRAQYF. The CDR3 nucleotides are TGTGCCAGCAGCTTAGATCGAGGCCTTATCAGGGCCCAGTACTTC.

The V gene is TRBV27, the J gene TRBJ2-2; D may be TRBD1 or TRBD2 (5 bases each). CDR1 and CDR2 (germline): MNHEY, SMNVEV (reference sequence). V dropped 5 bases and J dropped 7 bases, with 11 bases sitting between them. The CDR3 consists of 13 residues. CDR3 sequence: CASSLERGGELFF. In DNA form, the CDR3 reads TGTGCCAGCAGTCTCGAGAGGGGCGGGGAGCTGTTTTTT.

CDR3 coding DNA: TGTGCCATCAGTGTGAGGAGCCCCGTGGATGACGAGCAGTACTTC. Its translation is CAISVRSPVDDEQYF. The V and J genes are TRBV10-3 and TRBJ2-5; D remains unclear. TRBJ2-7 matches the DNA end more closely, so the J call is doubtful. The CDR3 consists of 15 residues. Germline V gene data show CDR1 as ENHRY and CDR2 as SYGVKD.

This clonotype has a count of ten or more. CDR3 nucleotides: TGTGCCAGCAGTATAGGATCACGACTAGCGCGCAATGAGCAGTTCTTC. It codes for CASSIGSRLARNEQFF. The J gene is TRBJ2-1, the V gene TRBV12-3 or TRBV12-4; 8 bases line up with TRBD2. Trimming cost V 5 bases and J 6 bases; bases outside gene matches: 12. The length of the CDR3 is 16 residues.

The chain has TRBV11-3 and TRBJ2-1; no reliable D call. Germline loops: CDR1 SGHNT, CDR2 YENEEA. The CDR3 runs 16 residues. Trimming cost V 1 base and J 9 bases, with 19 bases left between them. The CDR3 DNA is TGTGCCAGCAGCTTAGGAGCTCTACCGGGTTCGGGTGAGCAGTTCTTC. Translation gives CASSLGALPGSGEQFF.

Details on this clonotype: With a much larger clone just one base away, this may be a read error. The chain links TRBV12-3 or TRBV12-4 to TRBJ2-1, with 11 bases fitting TRBD2. The CDR3 is 15 amino acids. The CDR3 region is CAGRRIAGGPYEQFF. CDR3 nucleotide sequence: TGTGCCGGCAGGCGCATAGCGGGGGGGCCGTATGAGCAGTTCTTC.

Remarks on this clonotype: A much larger clone lies a single base off, so this may be a read error. The chain links TRBV28 to TRBJ2-7; D not resolved. The CDR3 is 12 residues long. The V gene lost 7 bases and the J gene lost 1 base, with 8 bases spanning the gap. Germline CDR1 reads MDHEN; CDR2 reads SYDVKM. CDR3 coding DNA: TGTGCCAGCAAGGACGCATCCTACGAGCAGTACTTC. This gives the protein CASKDASYEQYF.

In the case of this clonotype: Germline is not matched at one junction end, which may reflect a read error. The V and J genes are TRBV6-5 and TRBJ2-1, with D perhaps matching TRBD2 (6 bases). CDR1 is MNHEY, CDR2 SVGAGI, per germline. This CDR3 region has 13 residues. CDR3: CVSRRGTNNEQFF. The DNA for the CDR3 is TGTGTCAGCCGGAGGGGAACCAACAATGAGCAGTTCTTC.

The chain recombines TRBV29-1 with TRBJ2-3; D may be TRBD2 (5 bases). This CDR3 spans 13 amino acids. Germline lookup yields CDR1 SQVTM and CDR2 ANQGSEA. With 6 bases removed from V and 9 bases from J, the gap between germline ends came to 19 bases. The CDR3 loop is CSVNPFEGFTQYF. The CDR3 DNA reads TGCAGCGTCAACCCCTTTGAGGGATTCACGCAGTATTTT.